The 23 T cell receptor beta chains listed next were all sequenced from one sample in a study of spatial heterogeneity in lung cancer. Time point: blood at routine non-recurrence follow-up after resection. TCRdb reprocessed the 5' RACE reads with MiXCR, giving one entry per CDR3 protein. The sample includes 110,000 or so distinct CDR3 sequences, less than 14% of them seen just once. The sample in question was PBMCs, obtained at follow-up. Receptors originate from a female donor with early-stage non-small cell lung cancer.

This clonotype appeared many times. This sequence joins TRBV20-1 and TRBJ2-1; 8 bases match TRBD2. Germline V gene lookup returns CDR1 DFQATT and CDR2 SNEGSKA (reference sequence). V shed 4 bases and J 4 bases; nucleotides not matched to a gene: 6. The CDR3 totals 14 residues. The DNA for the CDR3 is TGCAGTGCTATATTCACTAGCGGATACAATGAGCAGTTCTTC. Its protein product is CSAIFTSGYNEQFF.

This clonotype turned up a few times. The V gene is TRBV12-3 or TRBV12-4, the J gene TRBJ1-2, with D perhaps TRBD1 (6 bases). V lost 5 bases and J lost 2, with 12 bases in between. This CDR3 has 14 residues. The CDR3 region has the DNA TGTGCCAGCAGTCTTCAGGGGCAAAACTATGGCTACACCTTC. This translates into CASSLQGQNYGYTF.

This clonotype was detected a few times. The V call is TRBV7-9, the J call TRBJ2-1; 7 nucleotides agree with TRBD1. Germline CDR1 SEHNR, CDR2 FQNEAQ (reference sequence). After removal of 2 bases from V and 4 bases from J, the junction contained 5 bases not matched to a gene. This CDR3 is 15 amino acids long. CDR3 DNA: TGTGCCAGCAGCTTACCGAACAGGGGATACAATGAGCAGTTCTTC. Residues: CASSLPNRGYNEQFF.

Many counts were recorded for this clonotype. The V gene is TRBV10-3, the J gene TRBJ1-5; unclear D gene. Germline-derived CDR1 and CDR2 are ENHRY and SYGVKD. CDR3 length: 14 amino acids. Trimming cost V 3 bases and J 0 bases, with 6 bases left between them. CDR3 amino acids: CAISEGYSNQPQHF. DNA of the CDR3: TGTGCCATCAGTGAAGGGTATAGCAATCAGCCCCAGCATTTT.

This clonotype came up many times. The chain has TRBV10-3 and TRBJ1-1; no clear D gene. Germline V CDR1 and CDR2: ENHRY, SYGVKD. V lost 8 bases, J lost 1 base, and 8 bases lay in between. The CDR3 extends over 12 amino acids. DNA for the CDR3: TGTGCCATCTCCGAGCAGAACACTGAAGCTTTCTTT. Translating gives CAISEQNTEAFF.

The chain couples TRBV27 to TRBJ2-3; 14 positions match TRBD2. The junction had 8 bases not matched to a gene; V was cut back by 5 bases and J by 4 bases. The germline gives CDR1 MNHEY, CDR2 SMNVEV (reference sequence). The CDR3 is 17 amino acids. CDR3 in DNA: TGTGCCAGCAGTCCGGGACTAGCGGGAGTCGCGGCAGATACGCAGTATTTT. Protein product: CASSPGLAGVAADTQYF.

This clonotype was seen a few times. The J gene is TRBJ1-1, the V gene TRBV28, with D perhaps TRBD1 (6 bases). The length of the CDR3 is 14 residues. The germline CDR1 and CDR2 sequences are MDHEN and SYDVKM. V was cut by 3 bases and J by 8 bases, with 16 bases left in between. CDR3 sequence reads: CASSFATGKREAFF. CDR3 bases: TGTGCCAGCAGTTTCGCGACAGGCAAGCGGGAAGCTTTCTTT.

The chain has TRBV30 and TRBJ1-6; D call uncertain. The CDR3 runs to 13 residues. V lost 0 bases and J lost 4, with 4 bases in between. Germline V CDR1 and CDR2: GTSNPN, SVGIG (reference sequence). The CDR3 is CAWSVDYNSPLHF. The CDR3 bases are TGTGCCTGGAGTGTAGATTATAATTCACCCCTCCACTTT.

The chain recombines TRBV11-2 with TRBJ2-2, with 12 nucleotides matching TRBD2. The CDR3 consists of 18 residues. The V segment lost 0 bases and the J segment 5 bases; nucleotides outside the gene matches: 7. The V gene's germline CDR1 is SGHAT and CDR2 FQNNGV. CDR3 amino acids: CASSLDYLAGGRTGELFF. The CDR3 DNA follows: TGTGCCAGCAGCTTAGATTATCTAGCGGGAGGGAGGACCGGGGAGCTGTTTTTT. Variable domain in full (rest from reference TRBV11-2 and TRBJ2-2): EAGVAQSPRYKIIEKRQSVAFWCNPISGHATLYWYQQILGQGPKLLIQFQNNGVVDDSQLPKDRFSAERLKGVDSTLKIQPAKLEDSAVYLCASSLDYLAGGRTGELFFGEGSRLTVL.

Here the CDR3 reads CSVQLLAGGGQETQYF. The CDR3 bases are TGCAGCGTTCAATTGCTAGCGGGAGGAGGACAAGAGACCCAGTACTTC. The chain employs TRBV29-1 and TRBJ2-5; 11 bases align to TRBD2. The V gene's germline CDR1 is SQVTM and CDR2 ANQGSEA. The CDR3 is 16 amino acids. V dropped 5 bases and J dropped 2; count of bases not matched to a gene: 10. Combining the CDR3 with reference TRBV29-1 and TRBJ2-5 gives the whole variable domain SAVISQKPSRDICQRGTSLTIQCQVDSQVTMMFWYRQQPGQSLTLIATANQGSEATYESGFVIDKFPISRPNLTFSTLTVSNMSPEDSSIYLCSVQLLAGGGQETQYFGPGTRLLVL.

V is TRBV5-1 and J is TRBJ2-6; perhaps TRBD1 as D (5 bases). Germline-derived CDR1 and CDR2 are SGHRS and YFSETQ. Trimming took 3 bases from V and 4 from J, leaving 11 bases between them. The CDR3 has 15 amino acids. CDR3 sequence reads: CASSSVQGGANVLTF. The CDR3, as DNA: TGCGCCAGCAGCTCCGTTCAGGGAGGGGCCAACGTCCTGACTTTC. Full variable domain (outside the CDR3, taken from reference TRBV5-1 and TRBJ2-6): KAGVTQTPRYLIKTRGQQVTLSCSPISGHRSVSWYQQTPGQGLQFLFEYFSETQRNKGNFPGRFSGRQFSNSRSEMNVSTLELGDSALYLCASSSVQGGANVLTFGAGSRLTVL.

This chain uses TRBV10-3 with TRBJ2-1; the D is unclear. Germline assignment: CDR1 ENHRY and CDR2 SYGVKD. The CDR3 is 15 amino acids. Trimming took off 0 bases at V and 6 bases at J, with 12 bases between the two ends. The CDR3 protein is CAISESSKVVNEQFF. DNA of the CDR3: TGTGCCATCAGTGAGTCGTCTAAAGTTGTCAATGAGCAGTTCTTC.

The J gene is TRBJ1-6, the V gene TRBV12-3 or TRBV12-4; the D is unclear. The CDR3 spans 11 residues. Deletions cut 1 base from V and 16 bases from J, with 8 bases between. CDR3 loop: CASSLGQGLHF. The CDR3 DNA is TGTGCCAGCAGTTTAGGCCAAGGGCTCCACTTT.

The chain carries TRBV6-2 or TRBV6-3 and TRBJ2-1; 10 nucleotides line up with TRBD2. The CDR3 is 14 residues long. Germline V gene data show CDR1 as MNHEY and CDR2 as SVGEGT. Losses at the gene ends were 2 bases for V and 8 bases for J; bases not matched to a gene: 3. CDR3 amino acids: CASSYAGLAYEQFF. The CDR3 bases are TGTGCCAGCAGTTACGCGGGACTAGCGTATGAGCAGTTCTTC.

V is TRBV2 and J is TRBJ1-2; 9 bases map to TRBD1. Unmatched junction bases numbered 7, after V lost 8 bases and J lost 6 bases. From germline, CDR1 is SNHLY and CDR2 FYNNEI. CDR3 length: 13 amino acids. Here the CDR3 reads CASRPGQGNGYTF. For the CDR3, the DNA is TGTGCCAGCCGACCGGGACAGGGTAATGGCTACACCTTC.

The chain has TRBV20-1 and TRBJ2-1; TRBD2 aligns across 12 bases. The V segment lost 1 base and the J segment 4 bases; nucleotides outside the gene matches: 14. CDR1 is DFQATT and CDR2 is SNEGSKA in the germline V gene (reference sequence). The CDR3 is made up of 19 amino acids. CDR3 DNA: TGCAGTGCTAGAGCAGGGACTAGCGGGTATAAGTTGCCTTACAATGAGCAGTTCTTC. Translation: CSARAGTSGYKLPYNEQFF.

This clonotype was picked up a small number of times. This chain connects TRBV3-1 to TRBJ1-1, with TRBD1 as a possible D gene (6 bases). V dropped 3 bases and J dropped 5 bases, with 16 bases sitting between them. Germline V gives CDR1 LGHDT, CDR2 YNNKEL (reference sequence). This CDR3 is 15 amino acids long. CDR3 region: CASSQTGGHGTEAFF. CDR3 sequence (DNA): TGTGCCAGCAGCCAGACAGGAGGGCATGGGACTGAAGCTTTCTTT.

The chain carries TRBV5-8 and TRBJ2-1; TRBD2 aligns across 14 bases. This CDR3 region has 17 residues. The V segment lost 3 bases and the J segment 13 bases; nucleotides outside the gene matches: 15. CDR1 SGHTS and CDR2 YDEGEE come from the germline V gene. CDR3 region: CASSSEQATSGRARQFF. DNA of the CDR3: TGTGCCAGCAGCTCAGAACAGGCGACTAGCGGGAGGGCCCGACAGTTCTTC.

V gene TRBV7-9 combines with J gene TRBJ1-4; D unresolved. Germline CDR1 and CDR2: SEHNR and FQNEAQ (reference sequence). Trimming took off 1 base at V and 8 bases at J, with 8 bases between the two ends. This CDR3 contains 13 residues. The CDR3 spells CASSLEQSEKLFF. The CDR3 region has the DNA TGTGCCAGCAGCTTAGAACAGTCCGAAAAACTGTTTTTT.

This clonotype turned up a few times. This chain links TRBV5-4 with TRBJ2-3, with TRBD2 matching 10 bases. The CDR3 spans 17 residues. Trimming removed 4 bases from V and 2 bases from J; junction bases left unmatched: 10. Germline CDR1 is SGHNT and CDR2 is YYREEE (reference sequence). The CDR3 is CASSEKIAGGLTDTQYF. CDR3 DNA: TGTGCCAGCAGCGAAAAAATAGCGGGAGGTCTCACAGATACGCAGTATTTT.

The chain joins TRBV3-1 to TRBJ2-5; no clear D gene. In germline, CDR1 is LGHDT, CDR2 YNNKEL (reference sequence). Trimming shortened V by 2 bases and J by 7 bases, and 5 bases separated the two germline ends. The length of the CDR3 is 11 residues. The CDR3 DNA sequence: TGTGCCAGCAGCCAACTCAGGACCCAGTACTTC. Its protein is CASSQLRTQYF.

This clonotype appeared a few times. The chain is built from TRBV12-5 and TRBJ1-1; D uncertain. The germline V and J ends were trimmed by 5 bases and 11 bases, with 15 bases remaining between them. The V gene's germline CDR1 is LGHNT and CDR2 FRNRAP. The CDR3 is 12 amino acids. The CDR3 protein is CASGTGPAWAFF. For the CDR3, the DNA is TGTGCTAGTGGTACCGGACCGGCATGGGCTTTCTTT.

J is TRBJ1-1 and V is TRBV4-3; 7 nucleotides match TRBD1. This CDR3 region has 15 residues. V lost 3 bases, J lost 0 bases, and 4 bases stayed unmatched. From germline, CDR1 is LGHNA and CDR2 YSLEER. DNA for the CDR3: TGCGCCAGCAGCCAGGAACAGGGGCTGAACACTGAAGCTTTCTTT. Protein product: CASSQEQGLNTEAFF.